This T cell receptor beta chain derives from a study of Ad26.COV2.S vaccination and SARS-CoV-2 variants. Treatment specified: roughly 20 received Ad26.COV2.S at low or high dose, single or two shots; a few received placebo; per-sample allocation not given. Day 63 following the first vaccine or placebo injection was when the samples were taken. As concerns this clone: The antigen is undetermined.

Using immunoSEQ multiplex PCR, the repertoire was profiled, and TCRdb retains in-frame clones only, with some absent. Counted here are about 380,000 clones, 83% occurring once; the ten biggest clones make up nearly 7.5%. The CDR3 covers 13 residues. J was trimmed by 5 bases and V by 3 bases; bases with no gene match: 0. Germline V lookup: CDR1 GTSNPN, CDR2 SVGIG (reference sequence). Study-wide points: Vaccine recipients surpassed placebo recipients in spike-specific TCR breadth. Total T cell responses, in the TCR breadth and depth analyses, may have been underestimated.

The sequencing here drew on peripheral blood, taken in a trial of Ad26.COV2.S vaccine versus placebo. The chain recombines TRBV30 with TRBJ1-6, with TRBD1 matching 8 bases. The receptor comes from a person between 18 and 60 years old who received the Ad26.COV2.S COVID-19 vaccine or a placebo. This chain's CDR3 is CAWRGQDNSPLHF. As DNA, the CDR3 is TGTGCCTGGAGGGGACAGGATAATTCACCCCTCCACTTT.